One and the same sample provided the 21 T cell receptor beta chains below, sequenced in a study of cytomegalovirus exposure and HLA in healthy donors. Researchers ran the PCR with 60 Vbeta and 13 Jbeta primers. Assay: immunoSEQ multiplex PCR; the TCRdb copy retains only in-frame clones and omits some. The table includes approximately 170,000 clones, roughly 85% detected once. Sample: PBMCs. The receptors come from a boy aged 2-9 years in good health and CMV-seronegative.

This chain joins TRBV6-1 and TRBJ2-5; D is possibly TRBD2 (6 bases). V lost 6 bases to trimming and J lost 3 bases, with 11 bases between them. This CDR3 is built from 13 residues. Germline values: CDR1 MNHNS, CDR2 SASEGT. CDR3 DNA sequence: TGTGCCAGCAGGCCCGGGAGCAAAGAGACCCAGTACTTC. It specifies CASRPGSKETQYF.

The V gene is TRBV29-1, the J gene TRBJ1-2; no clear D. Germline CDR1 and CDR2: SQVTM and ANQGSEA. This CDR3 spans 13 amino acids. V was trimmed by 7 bases and J by 4 bases, leaving 16 bases between them. The CDR3 spells CSAVLDRRYGYTF. In DNA, the CDR3 is TGCAGCGCCGTCCTAGATCGTCGCTATGGCTACACCTTC. Using reference TRBV29-1 and TRBJ1-2 for the parts outside the CDR3, the full variable domain is SAVISQKPSRDICQRGTSLTIQCQVDSQVTMMFWYRQQPGQSLTLIATANQGSEATYESGFVIDKFPISRPNLTFSTLTVSNMSPEDSSIYLCSAVLDRRYGYTFGSGTRLTVV.

This chain links TRBV5-1 with TRBJ2-1; 11 positions match TRBD2. The J segment lost 2 bases and the V segment lost 3 bases, leaving 7 bases of the junction unmatched. The CDR3 runs to 17 residues. Germline V gene data show CDR1 as SGHRS and CDR2 as YFSETQ. CDR3 in DNA: TGCGCCAGCAGCTACGGACTAGCGGGCCTACCCTACAATGAGCAGTTCTTC. Amino acids: CASSYGLAGLPYNEQFF. Together with reference TRBV5-1 and TRBJ2-1, the CDR3 gives the full variable domain: KAGVTQTPRYLIKTRGQQVTLSCSPISGHRSVSWYQQTPGQGLQFLFEYFSETQRNKGNFPGRFSGRQFSNSRSEMNVSTLELGDSALYLCASSYGLAGLPYNEQFFGPGTRLTVL.

This sequence joins TRBV9 and TRBJ2-1; 14 nucleotides align to TRBD2. V shed 4 bases and J 9 bases; nucleotides not matched to a gene: 12. The CDR3 loop spans 17 amino acids. CDR1 is SGDLS and CDR2 is YYNGEE in the germline V gene. Here the CDR3 DNA reads TGTGCCAGCAGCCTAAGGGCGGGACTAGCGGGAGCCGGTGAGCAGTTCTTC. This gives the protein CASSLRAGLAGAGEQFF.

J is TRBJ2-5 and V is TRBV6-5, with 7 nucleotides matching TRBD1. This CDR3 spans 14 amino acids. V lost 0 bases, J lost 5 bases, and 3 bases stayed unmatched. CDR1 and CDR2 from the germline V gene are MNHEY and SVGAGI. The CDR3 loop reads CASSYSGGHETQYF. DNA of the CDR3: TGTGCCAGCAGTTACTCAGGGGGCCACGAGACCCAGTACTTC.

The chain links TRBV5-4 to TRBJ1-2, with TRBD1 identical over 8 bases. The CDR3 spans 14 residues. The V gene end was trimmed by 2 bases and the J gene end by 7 bases; junction bases not matched to a gene: 7. Per the germline V gene, CDR1 is SGHNT and CDR2 is YYREEE (reference sequence). The CDR3 loop reads CASSLGTGQVGYTF. CDR3 in DNA: TGTGCCAGCAGCTTAGGGACAGGCCAAGTTGGCTACACCTTC.

DNA for the CDR3: TGTGCCAGCAGTGAAGCGGGGGCTTCCTACAATGAGCAGTTCTTC. Protein sequence: CASSEAGASYNEQFF. V is TRBV6-1 and J is TRBJ2-1, with D possibly TRBD1 on 6 matching bases. Germline V gene data show CDR1 as MNHNS and CDR2 as SASEGT. This CDR3 is 15 amino acids long. The V end was cut by 0 bases, the J end by 1 base, with 7 bases between.

V usage is TRBV7-3 and J usage is TRBJ2-2; 15 bases fit TRBD2. Trimming at V came to 0 bases and at J to 7 bases, leaving 6 bases not matched to a gene. The CDR3 has 18 residues. Germline V gene data show CDR1 as SGHTA and CDR2 as FQGTGA. CDR3 nucleotides: TGTGCCAGCAGCTTAACCCTACCGGGACTAGCGGGAGGCGGGGAGCTGTTTTTT. Its protein is CASSLTLPGLAGGGELFF.

In its sample, this clone was seen a few times. V and J are TRBV29-1 and TRBJ1-2, with D maybe TRBD1 (5 bases). The length of the CDR3 is 13 residues. Germline CDR1 reads SQVTM; CDR2 reads ANQGSEA. V lost 7 bases and J 6 bases, leaving 18 bases between the germline ends. The CDR3 reads CSAAASGADGYTF. The CDR3, as DNA: TGCAGCGCCGCCGCCTCTGGGGCGGATGGCTACACCTTC. Together with reference TRBV29-1 and TRBJ1-2, the CDR3 gives the full variable domain: SAVISQKPSRDICQRGTSLTIQCQVDSQVTMMFWYRQQPGQSLTLIATANQGSEATYESGFVIDKFPISRPNLTFSTLTVSNMSPEDSSIYLCSAAASGADGYTFGSGTRLTVV.

In this sample, this clone turned up a few times. J is TRBJ2-3 and V is TRBV11-2; TRBD1 aligns across 8 bases. Unmatched junction bases numbered 6, after V lost 2 bases and J lost 5 bases. This CDR3 spans 15 amino acids. Germline V gene data show CDR1 as SGHAT and CDR2 as FQNNGV. The CDR3 coding sequence is TGTGCCAGCAGCTTACGGGCAGGGGGCGAAGATACGCAGTATTTT. Its protein is CASSLRAGGEDTQYF.

V gene TRBV30 combines with J gene TRBJ2-7, with D perhaps TRBD1 (5 bases). Trimming stripped 0 bases from V and 4 bases from J, with 19 bases between. The CDR3 sequence is 16 residues long. The germline V gene encodes CDR1 GTSNPN and CDR2 SVGIG (reference sequence). Here the CDR3 reads CAWSVSGWGPSYEQYF. CDR3 nucleotide sequence: TGTGCCTGGAGTGTATCGGGCTGGGGCCCTTCTTACGAGCAGTACTTC.

V usage is TRBV4-1 and J usage is TRBJ1-3; D not certain. This CDR3 has 15 residues. V was clipped by 1 base and J by 2 bases, with 9 bases between them. CDR1 is MGHRA, CDR2 YSYEKL, per germline. In nucleotides, the CDR3 is TGCGCCAGCAGCCAAGGGGTCGGGACTGGAAACACCATATATTTT. This sequence encodes CASSQGVGTGNTIYF.

The rearrangement joins TRBV4-1 to TRBJ2-5; D unclear. Germline V gene data show CDR1 as MGHRA and CDR2 as YSYEKL. Trimming took off 0 bases at V and 0 bases at J, with 14 bases between the two ends. The CDR3 length is 17 residues. The CDR3 here is CASSQESLRAYQETQYF. The CDR3 DNA sequence: TGCGCCAGCAGCCAAGAAAGCCTTCGAGCGTACCAAGAGACCCAGTACTTC.

This clone has a single count. The chain is built from TRBV6-1 and TRBJ2-7; 9 bases are shared with TRBD1. Unmatched junction bases numbered 9, after V lost 8 bases and J lost 4 bases. Germline values: CDR1 MNHNS, CDR2 SASEGT. CDR3 length: 14 residues. This CDR3 is CASSRSGQGYEQYF. The CDR3 DNA is TGTGCCAGCTCCCGATCGGGACAGGGTTACGAGCAGTACTTC.

The chain's CDR3 is CASSFQRGLAGGWAYNEQFF. The CDR3 nucleotides read TGTGCCAGCAGTTTTCAGAGGGGACTAGCGGGGGGTTGGGCCTACAATGAGCAGTTCTTC. This chain connects TRBV27 to TRBJ2-1, with 15 bases identical to TRBD2. V shed 3 bases and J 2 bases; nucleotides not matched to a gene: 11. There are 20 residues in the CDR3. Germline-derived CDR1 and CDR2 are MNHEY and SMNVEV (reference sequence).

The chain combines TRBV11-2 with TRBJ2-7; 10 nucleotides line up with TRBD1. The CDR3 length is 14 residues. The J segment lost 1 base and the V segment lost 4 bases, leaving 1 base of the junction unmatched. Looked up from germline, CDR1 is SGHAT and CDR2 is FQNNGV. DNA of the CDR3: TGTGCCAGCAGCTGGGACAGGGGTTCCTACGAGCAGTACTTC. Its translation: CASSWDRGSYEQYF.

The V call is TRBV29-1, the J call TRBJ1-4, with D uncertain. This CDR3 comprises 12 residues. With 7 bases removed from V and 8 bases from J, the gap between germline ends came to 14 bases. Germline-derived CDR1 and CDR2 are SQVTM and ANQGSEA. The CDR3 region has the DNA TGCAGCGCCCGAAAGGGAGGGGAAAAACTGTTTTTT. Translation gives CSARKGGEKLFF. Filled out from reference TRBV29-1 and TRBJ1-4, the complete variable domain reads SAVISQKPSRDICQRGTSLTIQCQVDSQVTMMFWYRQQPGQSLTLIATANQGSEATYESGFVIDKFPISRPNLTFSTLTVSNMSPEDSSIYLCSARKGGEKLFFGSGTQLSVL.

V gene TRBV6-1 combines with J gene TRBJ2-7; perhaps TRBD1 as D (5 bases). In germline, CDR1 is MNHNS, CDR2 SASEGT. The CDR3 extends over 13 amino acids. Trimming pared 2 bases from V and 2 bases from J, leaving 7 bases between. The CDR3 DNA is TGTGCCAGCAGTGAAAGGGGTCCCTACGAGCAGTACGTC. Its translation is CASSERGPYEQYV.

On this clone itself: A read error may account for a junction end that differs from germline. The gene calls are TRBV2 and TRBJ2-1, with D possibly matching TRBD2 (5 bases). Germline-derived CDR1 and CDR2 are SNHLY and FYNNEI. This CDR3 region has 11 residues. The CDR3 bases are TGTGCCAGCAGTGTCTTGGACTCTGCCGTCTTC. Protein: CASSVLDSAVF.

The V call is TRBV5-8, the J call TRBJ2-7; 7 bases match TRBD2. This CDR3 has 16 residues. Germline V gene lookup returns CDR1 SGHTS and CDR2 YDEGEE. J gave up 4 bases and V 2 bases, and 12 bases lay outside the gene matches. CDR3 loop: CASSLPPGREWYEQYF. CDR3 bases: TGTGCCAGCAGCTTACCCCCAGGGCGGGAGTGGTACGAGCAGTACTTC.

The V call is TRBV5-1, the J call TRBJ1-4; 7 bases are a match to TRBD1. Germline assignment: CDR1 SGHRS and CDR2 YFSETQ. The CDR3 is 14 amino acids. V shed 4 bases, J shed 5 bases, and the junction held 5 bases outside the gene matches. CDR3 sequence reads: CASSPGTANEKLFF. The CDR3 DNA reads TGCGCCAGCAGCCCAGGGACAGCGAATGAAAAACTGTTTTTT.